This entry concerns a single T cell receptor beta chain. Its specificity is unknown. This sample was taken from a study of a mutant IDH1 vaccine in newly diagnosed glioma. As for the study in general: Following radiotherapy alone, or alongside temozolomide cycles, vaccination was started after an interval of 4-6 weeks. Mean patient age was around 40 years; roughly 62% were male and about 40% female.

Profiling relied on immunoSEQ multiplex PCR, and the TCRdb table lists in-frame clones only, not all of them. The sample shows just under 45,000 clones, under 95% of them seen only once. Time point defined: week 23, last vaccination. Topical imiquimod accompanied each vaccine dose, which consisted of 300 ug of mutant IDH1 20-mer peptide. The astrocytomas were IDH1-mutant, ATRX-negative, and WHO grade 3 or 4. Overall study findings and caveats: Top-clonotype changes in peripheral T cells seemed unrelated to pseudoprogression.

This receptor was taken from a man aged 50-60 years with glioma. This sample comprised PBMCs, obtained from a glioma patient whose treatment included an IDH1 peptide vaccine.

The CDR3 loop reads CASSPRDRALSGDTEAFF. The CDR3 DNA reads TGCGCCAGCAGCCCGCGTGACAGGGCCCTGAGTGGAGACACTGAAGCTTTCTTT. The rearrangement links TRBV5-1 to TRBJ1-1, with 7 positions matching TRBD1. CDR3 length equals 18 residues. Germline V lookup: CDR1 SGHRS, CDR2 YFSETQ. V gave up 4 bases and J gave up 3 bases; unmatched junction bases: 18. Supplemented by reference TRBV5-1 and TRBJ1-1, the full variable domain reads KAGVTQTPRYLIKTRGQQVTLSCSPISGHRSVSWYQQTPGQGLQFLFEYFSETQRNKGNFPGRFSGRQFSNSRSEMNVSTLELGDSALYLCASSPRDRALSGDTEAFFGQGTRLTVV.